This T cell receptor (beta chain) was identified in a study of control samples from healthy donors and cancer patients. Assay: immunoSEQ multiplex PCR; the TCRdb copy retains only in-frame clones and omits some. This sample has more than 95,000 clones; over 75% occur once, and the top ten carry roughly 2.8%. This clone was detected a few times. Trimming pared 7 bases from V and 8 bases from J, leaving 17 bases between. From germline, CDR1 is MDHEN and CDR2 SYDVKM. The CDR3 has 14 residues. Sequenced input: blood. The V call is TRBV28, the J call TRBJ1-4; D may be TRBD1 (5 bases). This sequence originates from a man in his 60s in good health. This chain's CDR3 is CASIQGVNGEKLFF. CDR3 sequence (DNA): TGTGCCAGCATCCAAGGGGTCAACGGCGAAAAACTGTTTTTT.